A single sample gave rise to the 13 T cell receptor beta chains below, sequenced in a study of shared clonotypes between healthy human individuals. This table comes from immunoSEQ multiplex PCR, and its TCRdb copy is limited to in-frame clones, with some not included. The sample includes some 2,000,000 clones, 95% of them seen just once. The specimen sequenced was naive CD4+ T cells sorted from blood. The sample's subset: CD45RA+ positively selected. Receptors were obtained from a man aged 18 to 29 in good health.

The chain carries TRBV27 and TRBJ1-2, with 11 nucleotides matching TRBD1. The V gene end was trimmed by 2 bases and the J gene end by 4 bases; junction bases not matched to a gene: 12. The length of the CDR3 is 18 residues. Germline V lookup: CDR1 MNHEY, CDR2 SMNVEV (reference sequence). The CDR3 loop is CASSLKGDRGSIAYGYTF. The CDR3 DNA reads as TGTGCCAGCAGTTTAAAGGGGGACAGGGGGTCAATCGCCTATGGCTACACCTTC.

The chain uses TRBV6-1 and TRBJ1-4; D remains ambiguous. The germline gives CDR1 MNHNS, CDR2 SASEGT. This CDR3 has 11 amino acids. V was clipped by 6 bases and J by 6 bases, with 5 bases between them. The chain's CDR3 is CASSVHEKLFF. The CDR3, as DNA: TGTGCCAGCAGCGTTCATGAAAAACTGTTTTTT.

This clone came up once. The chain has TRBV5-1 and TRBJ1-5, with TRBD1 identical over 11 bases. Germline trimming cut 4 bases from V and 6 bases from J; bases unmatched to any gene: 6. CDR1 is SGHRS, CDR2 YFSETQ, per germline. The CDR3 spans 15 residues. As DNA, the CDR3 is TGCGCCAGCAGCAACAGGACAGGGGGCCTTCAGCCCCAGCATTTT. Its protein product is CASSNRTGGLQPQHF.

This clone has just one count. J is TRBJ1-2 and V is TRBV4-1; unclear D gene. Trimming removed 4 bases from V and 4 bases from J, with 19 bases in between. This CDR3 is 16 amino acids long. The V gene's germline CDR1 is MGHRA and CDR2 YSYEKL. CDR3: CASSPTRSLLTYGYTF. Written as DNA, the CDR3 is TGCGCCAGCAGCCCAACCCGATCGCTTCTAACCTATGGCTACACCTTC.

For the CDR3, the DNA is TGTGCCAGCAGCTTGACTGTAGGGGCGGGGAACTACGAGCAGTACTTC. Its translation is CASSLTVGAGNYEQYF. The rearrangement joins TRBV5-6 to TRBJ2-7, with D possibly being TRBD2 (6 bases). This CDR3 is 16 amino acids long. Germline V gene data show CDR1 as SGHDT and CDR2 as YYEEEE. V was shortened by 1 base and J by 3 bases, with 17 bases between the two germline ends.

The DNA for the CDR3 is TGTGCCAGCAGCCGACTCGGGAGTGGGACAGATACGCAGTATTTT. Translating it yields CASSRLGSGTDTQYF. V and J are TRBV7-9 and TRBJ2-3; D possibly corresponds to TRBD2 (6 bases). V shed 5 bases and J shed 3 bases, with 15 bases lying between them. Germline CDR1 reads SEHNR; CDR2 reads FQNEAQ (reference sequence). The CDR3 has 15 amino acids.

The V gene is TRBV5-5, the J gene TRBJ2-7; 7 nucleotides match TRBD1. V trimming: 10 bases; J trimming: 2 bases; junction bases outside the gene matches: 9. Germline V lookup: CDR1 SGHKS, CDR2 YYEKEE (reference sequence). The CDR3 has 13 amino acids. CDR3 DNA: TGTGCCTGGACCTCACAGGGGACCTACGAGCAGTACTTC. This gives the protein CAWTSQGTYEQYF.

The chain recombines TRBV6-5 with TRBJ2-7; 14 bases line up with TRBD2. Trimming took 6 bases from V and 6 from J; bases not matched to a gene: 7. There are 15 residues in the CDR3. Germline lookup yields CDR1 MNHEY and CDR2 SVGAGI. This CDR3 is CASSRTGTSGSEQYF. The CDR3 DNA reads TGTGCCAGCAGCCGGACAGGGACTAGCGGGAGCGAGCAGTACTTC.

The chain couples TRBV25-1 to TRBJ2-5, with TRBD1 identical over 8 bases. The V gene end was trimmed by 3 bases and the J gene end by 1 base; junction bases not matched to a gene: 4. The CDR3 is 15 amino acids. The V gene's germline CDR1 is MGHDK and CDR2 SYGVNS. CDR3: CASSDTRGPQETQYF. CDR3 sequence (DNA): TGTGCCAGCAGTGACACCAGGGGGCCCCAAGAGACCCAGTACTTC.

This chain connects TRBV19 to TRBJ1-1, with unresolved D. CDR3 length equals 14 residues. Germline V gene sequence: CDR1 LNHDA, CDR2 SQIVND (reference sequence). Trimming shortened V by 5 bases and J by 1 base, and 11 bases separated the two germline ends. The CDR3 DNA is TGTGCCAGTAGTTCGGACGGTACGAACACTGAAGCTTTCTTT. It translates to CASSSDGTNTEAFF.

The rearrangement uses TRBV30 and TRBJ2-3, with a weak D call TRBD1 (6 bases). The CDR3 is 15 amino acids. Germline V gene lookup returns CDR1 GTSNPN and CDR2 SVGIG (reference sequence). V lost 0 bases, J lost 1 base, and 11 bases lay in between. CDR3 residues: CAWSVGHIGTDTQYF. The CDR3 DNA reads TGTGCCTGGAGTGTGGGACATATAGGCACAGATACGCAGTATTTT.

In this sample, this clone turned up a few times. This chain connects TRBV10-3 to TRBJ2-2; D is unclear. The CDR3 extends over 15 amino acids. V was shortened by 0 bases and J by 0 bases, with 5 bases between the two germline ends. Germline CDR1 is ENHRY and CDR2 is SYGVKD. The CDR3 region is CAISESTPNTGELFF. The CDR3 DNA reads as TGTGCCATCAGTGAGTCGACCCCGAACACCGGGGAGCTGTTTTTT.

The chain is built from TRBV6-5 and TRBJ2-7; 7 positions agree with TRBD2. The CDR3 is 14 amino acids. The V gene end was trimmed by 6 bases and the J gene end by 2 bases; junction bases not matched to a gene: 7. Per the germline V gene, CDR1 is MNHEY and CDR2 is SVGAGI. The CDR3 protein is CASSSGTTAYEQYF. CDR3 nucleotides: TGTGCCAGCAGCAGCGGGACTACCGCCTACGAGCAGTACTTC.